The T cell receptor (beta chain) described here comes from a study of shared clonotypes between healthy human individuals (dated by TCRdb to 2018 to 2021). For the wider study: The cohort included a few men and two women between 18 and 49 years of age. For each donor, three plates each were used for CD4 naive and CD4 memory, two plates were used for CD8 naive, and one plate was used for CD8 memory. The study deeply sequenced blood TCR repertoires of about 5 healthy adults to estimate repertoire size and the extent of clonotype sharing between individuals. To increase sequencing depth and limit assay-specific biases, different laboratories used diverse techniques to prepare libraries and sequence TCR repertoires. Leukapheresis yielded between about 0.8 and 8.9 billion PBMCs per donor.

Healthy HIV-negative adults with no recently reported acute infections or vaccinations were included as donors. All donors were Caucasian adults living in Nashville, Tennessee, USA. Magnetic negative selection was used to enrich CD4+ T cells, after which naive cells were positively selected on CD45RA and the negative fraction became the memory subset. After blood collection by leukapheresis, PBMCs were isolated using Ficoll-Histopaque density gradient centrifugation and then cryopreserved in the vapor phase of liquid nitrogen. Purity and quantity of every magnetically sorted T cell population were checked by analytical flow cytometry. From each sorted fraction, genomic DNA was isolated and quantified by UV absorbance on a Nanodrop 2000c. This clone was found once. Its binding antigen is unknown. No qualities accompany the bases; no much larger clone lies one base away. In the germline V gene, CDR1 corresponds to KGHSH and CDR2 to LQKENI. V and J are truncated by 3 bases and 2 bases respectively, leaving an intervening sequence of 21 bases. Reading from cysteine to phenylalanine, the CDR3 counts 18 amino acids. Only the CDR3 DNA is retained, 54 bases long and in frame from the first base.

Using the deep immunoSEQ assay, TCR CDR3 regions were amplified from genomic DNA by multiplex PCR. For each cell subset, the extracted genomic DNA was distributed evenly across all wells of several immunoSEQ 96-well plates, and each plate served as one replicate. For sorted subsets, approximately 190 ng of genomic DNA, equivalent to 25,000 to 35,000 T cell genomes, went into each replicate PCR. Purified libraries were quantified with a Qubit 3.0 fluorometer, sized on a Bioanalyzer 2100, and re-quantified with the KAPA Library Quantification kit. A separate single-read 150-cycle Illumina NextSeq 550 flow cell was used to sequence each immunoSEQ 96-well plate. The original pipeline was this. The immunoSEQ output contained only junctional sequences without quality scores, so filtering could not match that applied to full-length reads. Sequences were annotated with PyIR, a Python wrapper for IgBLAST v1.9, and V/J genes and CDR3 were assigned using IMGT germline references. Any read was removed if the V/J assignment was weak (E-value above 1e-6), the CDR3 was missing, or the read contained stop codons, out-of-frame junctions, or ambiguous translated residues. V3J clonotypes were defined as sequences sharing an identical inferred V gene, J gene, and CDR3 amino acid sequence. The percentage overlap between two repertoires was calculated by dividing the number of shared unique clonotypes by the size of the smaller repertoire. Richness of each repertoire was evaluated using RTK rarefaction, the Chao1 estimator, and Recon v2.1 estimates of unobserved clonotypes. OLGA was used to compute generation probabilities for all TCRbeta clonotypes that the gDNA method yielded from several donors. Entries here come from immuneACCESS through TCRdb and include only in-frame sequences with V and J called. Some clones fail to appear in such tables; in the studies checked, an unresolved V gene covers under half of the shortfall, and the cause of the remainder is unknown. That table furnishes V, J and clone size, whereas the DNA furnished D and trimming. Across this sample there are roughly 1,000,000 clones, with 75% to 80% seen only once. Under 0.8% of the sample is in the top ten clones.

General findings and caveats noted by the study authors: Because the study included a small number of donors, the genetic and exposure-history diversity represented was limited. About 5% of naive CD4, 3.5% of naive CD8, around 2.3% of memory CD4, and around 0.42% of memory CD8 clonotypes were shared across several donors. Pairwise subsampling led to the expectation that sequencing depth would affect the degree of clonotype sharing among donors. Compared with non-shared clonotypes, clonotypes shared by all four sorted-subset donors had higher generation probabilities. Sampling was restricted to blood, and TCR repertoires in tissue are likely to differ from TCR repertoires in blood. Larger estimated clonotype richness was generally found for naive subsets than for memory subsets. Even with the large sequencing depth, rarefaction of the sorted-subset datasets indicated that sequencing was incomplete.

This sequence originates from a man in his late teens or twenties in good health. Some clones in this sample may be carry-over from other donors' samples. The rearrangement combines TRBV18 with TRBJ2-3; TRBD1 could be the D gene, as 6 bases match. The sample taken for sequencing was memory CD4+ T cells from PBMCs. The cell subset or site label on this specimen signifies: CD45RA-negative fraction. The CDR3 protein sequence reads: CASSPATGSLGATDTQYF. The bases read TGTGCCAGCTCACCCGCCACGGGCAGCTTGGGGGCCACAGATACGCAGTATTTT.